This TCR beta chain was recovered during a study of CD8 T cells in Susac syndrome. Study-wide background: Active disease was present in about 6 of the sequenced Susac syndrome patients, whereas under 10 of them were in remission.

Trimming shortened V by 6 bases and J by 8 bases, and 17 bases separated the two germline ends. Per germline, CDR1 DFQATT and CDR2 SNEGSKA (reference sequence). CDR3 length equals 13 residues. RNA was extracted with the RNeasy kit, and a quantity of about 0.45 to 1 ug was reverse transcribed using random hexamers. By means of immunoSEQ multiplex PCR, TCR beta CDR3 spanning 54 Vbeta and 13 Jbeta underwent amplification. One entry per CDR3 protein results from TCRdb running MiXCR on the immunoSEQ multiplex PCR reads. The sample has 150,000 to 200,000 distinct CDR3 sequences, 90% to 95% seen once. The study sequenced TCR beta in blood CD8+ and CD4+ T cells. Study results and caveats: The CD4+ T cell repertoires in Susac syndrome were not clonally expanded.

With regard to this clonotype: Its specificity is not known.

This sequence originates from a human donor with Susac syndrome. The chain carries TRBV20-1 and TRBJ2-1, with no clear D. The material sequenced was CD4+ T cells from PBMCs. The CDR3 DNA is TGCAGTGCATCAAGGCCCCGGTCGGATGAGCAGTTCTTC. Protein product: CSASRPRSDEQFF.